A single sample is the source of the 23 T cell receptor beta chains below, sequenced in a study of cytomegalovirus exposure and HLA in healthy donors. Amplification used 60 Vbeta primers and 13 Jbeta primers. Method: immunoSEQ multiplex PCR; TCRdb's copy keeps in-frame clones and lacks some. Of 150,000 to 200,000 clones listed, more than 60% are singletons. Sequenced input: PBMCs. The receptor set was obtained from a man younger than 35 in good health and CMV-seropositive.

J is TRBJ1-2 and V is TRBV28; TRBD1 aligns across 8 bases. The CDR3 totals 14 residues. The J segment lost 4 bases and the V segment lost 10 bases, leaving 11 bases of the junction unmatched. Germline V gives CDR1 MDHEN, CDR2 SYDVKM. CDR3 DNA sequence: TGTGCCATTACCTCGGGGGACAGGCTCTATGGCTACACCTTC. Translating it yields CAITSGDRLYGYTF.

This clone was observed a single time. The gene calls are TRBV7-2 and TRBJ2-1; perhaps TRBD1 as D (6 bases). V was trimmed by 5 bases and J by 0 bases, leaving 11 bases between them. Germline V gene data show CDR1 as SGHTA and CDR2 as FQGNSA. The CDR3 consists of 15 residues. CDR3: CASSLRGNSYNEQFF. The CDR3 coding sequence is TGTGCCAGCAGCCTCAGGGGTAACTCCTACAATGAGCAGTTCTTC.

With respect to this clone: A read error may account for a junction end that differs from germline. This same CDR3 is encoded by further DNA sequences in the sample. The rearrangement uses TRBV7-9 and TRBJ2-1; possibly TRBD2 for D (6 bases). The CDR3 spans 15 residues. Germline-derived CDR1 and CDR2 are SEHNR and FQNEAQ (reference sequence). The CDR3 DNA reads TGCGCCAGCAGCTTAGAAAGGCGGGGCCCCAATGAGCAGTTCTTC. It codes for CASSLERRGPNEQFF.

The chain is built from TRBV30 and TRBJ2-1, with 8 positions matching TRBD2. CDR1 and CDR2 from the germline V gene are GTSNPN and SVGIG (reference sequence). This CDR3 is 14 amino acids long. The J segment lost 10 bases and the V segment lost 4 bases, leaving 12 bases of the junction unmatched. The CDR3 reads CAWIPGLVSGEQFF. CDR3 DNA sequence: TGTGCCTGGATCCCGGGACTAGTTTCAGGAGAGCAGTTCTTC.

The genes are TRBV7-2 and TRBJ2-7, with 7 nucleotides matching TRBD1. This CDR3 is 15 amino acids long. CDR1 is SGHTA, CDR2 FQGNSA, per germline. V dropped 5 bases and J dropped 0; count of bases not matched to a gene: 7. The DNA of the CDR3 is TGTGCCAGCAGCCGACATCAGGGGGACTCCTACGAGCAGTACTTC. Protein product: CASSRHQGDSYEQYF.

The genes are TRBV2 and TRBJ2-7; D not certain. V lost 7 bases and J 5 bases, leaving 9 bases between the germline ends. The length of the CDR3 is 11 residues. In germline, CDR1 is SNHLY, CDR2 FYNNEI. CDR3 loop: CASNWADEQYF. For the CDR3, the DNA is TGTGCCAGCAATTGGGCAGACGAGCAGTACTTC.

V and J are TRBV5-1 and TRBJ2-1; D perhaps matches TRBD2 (6 bases). Trimming left V 4 bases short and J 9 bases short, with 14 bases between. This CDR3 spans 13 amino acids. Germline V lookup: CDR1 SGHRS, CDR2 YFSETQ. CDR3 sequence (DNA): TGCGCCAGCAGCCCCCGGAACGGGGGTGAGCAGTTCTTC. Amino acid sequence: CASSPRNGGEQFF.

This CDR3 is CASSSDRAHNEQFF. The DNA for the CDR3 is TGTGCCAGTAGTAGCGACAGGGCCCACAATGAGCAGTTCTTC. The chain uses TRBV19 and TRBJ2-1; 7 bases align to TRBD1. This CDR3 region has 14 residues. Germline V gene data show CDR1 as LNHDA and CDR2 as SQIVND (reference sequence). The V gene end was trimmed by 4 bases and the J gene end by 5 bases; junction bases not matched to a gene: 5.

The chain is built from TRBV10-3 and TRBJ1-2; 8 bases are a match to TRBD1. This CDR3 comprises 13 residues. Germline CDR1 ENHRY, CDR2 SYGVKD. V dropped 9 bases and J dropped 5; count of bases not matched to a gene: 8. This CDR3 reads CAIGQGSPYGYTF. In DNA form, the CDR3 reads TGTGCCATTGGACAGGGTAGCCCGTATGGCTACACCTTC.

This chain joins TRBV2 and TRBJ2-3, with 11 bases aligning to TRBD2. Germline CDR1 reads SNHLY; CDR2 reads FYNNEI. V shed 1 base, J shed 5 bases, and the junction held 5 bases outside the gene matches. This CDR3 region has 16 residues. Written as DNA, the CDR3 is TGTGCCAGCAGTGAAGGGGTTAGCGGGAGGGGAGATACGCAGTATTTT. Its protein is CASSEGVSGRGDTQYF.

V and J are TRBV27 and TRBJ2-7, with a weak D call TRBD2 (5 bases). CDR1 is MNHEY, CDR2 SMNVEV, per germline (reference sequence). V shed 2 bases and J shed 0 bases, with 8 bases lying between them. The CDR3 spans 14 residues. The CDR3 loop reads CASSLKRYSYEQYF. CDR3 coding DNA: TGTGCCAGCAGTTTAAAGCGGTACTCCTACGAGCAGTACTTC.

V is TRBV14 and J is TRBJ2-7; TRBD2 aligns across 12 bases. Germline V gene data show CDR1 as SGHDN and CDR2 as FVKESK. The V and J ends lost 3 bases and 2 bases, in that order; junction bases with no gene match: 2. The CDR3 runs to 15 residues. The CDR3, as DNA: TGTGCCAGCAGCCAGACTAGCGGGGGCCCCTACGAGCAGTACTTC. It is translated as CASSQTSGGPYEQYF.

The chain couples TRBV27 to TRBJ1-2, with TRBD1 matching over 9 bases. Germline V gives CDR1 MNHEY, CDR2 SMNVEV (reference sequence). The CDR3 length is 15 residues. V lost 2 bases and J lost 7; bases outside the gene matches: 8. The chain's CDR3 is CASSLLSGTGIGYTF. For the CDR3, the DNA is TGTGCCAGCAGTTTACTTTCCGGGACAGGGATTGGCTACACCTTC.

This sequence joins TRBV19 and TRBJ2-2; 15 positions match TRBD2. V gave up 5 bases and J gave up 5 bases; unmatched junction bases: 9. CDR1 and CDR2 from the germline V gene are LNHDA and SQIVND (reference sequence). This CDR3 has 18 amino acids. This chain's CDR3 is CASSYGLAGGADTGELFF. The DNA for the CDR3 is TGTGCCAGTAGTTACGGACTAGCGGGAGGGGCGGATACCGGGGAGCTGTTTTTT.

The V and J genes are TRBV18 and TRBJ1-4; 10 nucleotides match TRBD1. The CDR3 runs to 14 residues. With 3 bases clipped from V and 7 bases from J, the junction kept 2 bases outside the gene matches. Germline V gives CDR1 KGHSH, CDR2 LQKENI. The DNA for the CDR3 is TGTGCCAGCTCACCCGGGACAGGGGCTGAAAAACTGTTTTTT. Protein sequence: CASSPGTGAEKLFF.

This chain uses TRBV19 with TRBJ2-5; D might be TRBD1 (6 bases). CDR3 length: 15 residues. Trimming took off 5 bases at V and 4 bases at J, with 17 bases between the two ends. CDR1 is LNHDA and CDR2 is SQIVND in the germline V gene (reference sequence). The CDR3, as DNA: TGTGCCAGTAGTGCACAGGGTTTTGGGGTAGAGACCCAGTACTTC. Translated, it gives CASSAQGFGVETQYF. The whole variable domain, filled in from reference TRBV19 and TRBJ2-5, reads DGGITQSPKYLFRKEGQNVTLSCEQNLNHDAMYWYRQDPGQGLRLIYYSQIVNDFQKGDIAEGYSVSREKKESFPLTVTSAQKNPTAFYLCASSAQGFGVETQYFGPGTRLLVL.

This chain links TRBV15 with TRBJ1-5; maybe TRBD1 (6 bases). CDR1 LNHNV and CDR2 YYDKDF come from the germline V gene (reference sequence). Deletions cut 0 bases from V and 4 bases from J, with 10 bases between. The CDR3 consists of 15 residues. The CDR3 DNA follows: TGTGCCACCAGCAGAGACGGGACAAGAAATCAGCCCCAGCATTTT. Translation: CATSRDGTRNQPQHF.

V usage is TRBV10-1 and J usage is TRBJ2-1, with 8 bases matching TRBD1. Germline V gene lookup returns CDR1 WNHNN and CDR2 SYGVQD (reference sequence). The CDR3 runs 14 residues. V was pared by 5 bases and J by 8 bases, with 8 bases of the junction left unmatched. The CDR3 DNA reads as TGCGCCAGCAGTTTTGGGACAGGCCTGGATGAGCAGTTCTTC. Translation gives CASSFGTGLDEQFF.

The V gene is TRBV6-1, the J gene TRBJ2-1; 9 bases are shared with TRBD2. Germline V gene lookup returns CDR1 MNHNS and CDR2 SASEGT. The CDR3 consists of 15 residues. V shed 5 bases, J shed 6 bases, and the junction held 8 bases outside the gene matches. The CDR3 spells CASSTTSGRSNEQFF. CDR3 DNA sequence: TGTGCCAGCAGTACTACTAGCGGGCGGAGCAATGAGCAGTTCTTC.

The rearrangement joins TRBV10-3 to TRBJ2-7; TRBD2 matches 9 bases. The CDR3 runs to 15 residues. The germline V gene has CDR1 ENHRY and CDR2 SYGVKD. V dropped 5 bases and J dropped 0; count of bases not matched to a gene: 5. For the CDR3, the DNA is TGTGCCATCAGTTCGTCGACTAGCGGCTCCTACGAGCAGTACTTC. This gives the protein CAISSSTSGSYEQYF.

The V and J genes are TRBV29-1 and TRBJ2-4, with TRBD1 matching over 9 bases. V lost 3 bases, J lost 5 bases, and 8 bases stayed unmatched. CDR3 size: 15 residues. Germline loops: CDR1 SQVTM, CDR2 ANQGSEA. CDR3 in amino acids: CSVEDRGKRQNIQYF. The CDR3 DNA follows: TGCAGCGTTGAGGACAGGGGCAAGCGGCAAAACATTCAGTACTTC. The full variable domain, completed using reference TRBV29-1 and TRBJ2-4, is SAVISQKPSRDICQRGTSLTIQCQVDSQVTMMFWYRQQPGQSLTLIATANQGSEATYESGFVIDKFPISRPNLTFSTLTVSNMSPEDSSIYLCSVEDRGKRQNIQYFGAGTRLSVL.

The chain recombines TRBV19 with TRBJ2-5, with D perhaps matching TRBD2 (6 bases). CDR3 length: 13 amino acids. V lost 6 bases and J 5 bases, leaving 13 bases between the germline ends. From germline, CDR1 is LNHDA and CDR2 SQIVND (reference sequence). The CDR3 nucleotides read TGTGCCAGTAGGGGGGGAGGCCGGGAGACCCAGTACTTC. It yields the protein CASRGGGRETQYF.

The chain links TRBV14 to TRBJ1-1, with D unresolved. V lost 1 base and J lost 3, with 6 bases in between. The germline gives CDR1 SGHDN, CDR2 FVKESK. This CDR3 spans 13 amino acids. CDR3 DNA sequence: TGTGCCAGCAGCCAAGTCGGAGACACTGAAGCTTTCTTT. This translates into CASSQVGDTEAFF. Drawing the rest from reference TRBV14 and TRBJ1-1, the complete variable domain is EAGVTQFPSHSVIEKGQTVTLRCDPISGHDNLYWYRRVMGKEIKFLLHFVKESKQDESGMPNNRFLAERTGGTYSTLKVQPAELEDSGVYFCASSQVGDTEAFFGQGTRLTVV.